This T cell receptor beta chain comes out of a study of blood T cell repertoires in COVID-19. Background on the study: Some COVID-19 samples were acute and others convalescent; all came from the United States, Italy and Spain. Sources were T cells, B-cell-depleted T cells, or PBMCs; the material itself was cDNA or gDNA.

In the original processing: It was from reference gene primer amplification that nucleated cell counts were estimated. TCRdb keeps only in-frame clones here, not all; method: immunoSEQ multiplex PCR. V and J calls and clone size are given by that table; D and trimming were obtained from the DNA. Found here are fewer than 100,000 clones, around three quarters of them singletons; the top ten hold under 13%. The CDR3 consists of 13 residues. V was clipped by 8 bases and J by 4 bases, with 15 bases between them. The chain couples TRBV12-3 or TRBV12-4 to TRBJ2-7, with D perhaps matching TRBD2 (6 bases). The TCR sequence derives from a woman aged 65 to 85 with acute or convalescent COVID-19. Sample: peripheral blood. The chain's CDR3 is CASRTGGEYEQYF. The CDR3 region has the DNA TGTGCCAGCCGGACCGGGGGAGAGTACGAGCAGTACTTC.